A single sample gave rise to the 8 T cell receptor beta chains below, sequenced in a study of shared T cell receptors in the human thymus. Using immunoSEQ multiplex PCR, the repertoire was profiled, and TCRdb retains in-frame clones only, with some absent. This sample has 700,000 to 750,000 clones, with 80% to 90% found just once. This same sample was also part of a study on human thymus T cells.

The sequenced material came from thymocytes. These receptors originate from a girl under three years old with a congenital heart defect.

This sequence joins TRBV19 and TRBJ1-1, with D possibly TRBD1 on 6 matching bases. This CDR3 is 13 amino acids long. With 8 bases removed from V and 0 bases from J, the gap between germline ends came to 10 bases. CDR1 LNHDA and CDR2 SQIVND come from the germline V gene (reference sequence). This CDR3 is CASQDSLNTEAFF. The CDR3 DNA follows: TGTGCCAGTCAGGACAGCCTGAACACTGAAGCTTTCTTT.

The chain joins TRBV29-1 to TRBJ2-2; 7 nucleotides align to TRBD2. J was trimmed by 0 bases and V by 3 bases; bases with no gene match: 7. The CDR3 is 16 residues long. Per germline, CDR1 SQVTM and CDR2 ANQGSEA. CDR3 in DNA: TGCAGCGTTGAGGGAGGGGATAAAACGAACACCGGGGAGCTGTTTTTT. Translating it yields CSVEGGDKTNTGELFF.

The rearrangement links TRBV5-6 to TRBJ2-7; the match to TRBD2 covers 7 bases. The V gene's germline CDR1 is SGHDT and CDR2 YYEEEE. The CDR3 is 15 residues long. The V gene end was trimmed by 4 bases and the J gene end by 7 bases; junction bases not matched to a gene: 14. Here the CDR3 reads CASSLWGGRGGEQYF. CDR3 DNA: TGTGCCAGCAGCCTGTGGGGGGGACGAGGAGGGGAGCAGTACTTC.

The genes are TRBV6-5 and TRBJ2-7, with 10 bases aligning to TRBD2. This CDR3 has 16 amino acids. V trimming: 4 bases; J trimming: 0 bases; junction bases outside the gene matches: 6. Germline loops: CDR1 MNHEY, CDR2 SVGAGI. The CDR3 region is CASSSPGLANSYEQYF. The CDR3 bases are TGTGCCAGCAGTTCTCCGGGACTAGCGAACTCCTACGAGCAGTACTTC.

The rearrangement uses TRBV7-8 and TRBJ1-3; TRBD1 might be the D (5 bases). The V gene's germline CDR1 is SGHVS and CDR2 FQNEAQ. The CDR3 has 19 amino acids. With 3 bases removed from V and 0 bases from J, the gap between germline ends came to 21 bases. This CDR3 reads CASSLGRPGAGPSGNTIYF. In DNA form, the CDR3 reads TGTGCCAGCAGCTTGGGTAGGCCTGGGGCTGGGCCCTCTGGAAACACCATATATTTT.

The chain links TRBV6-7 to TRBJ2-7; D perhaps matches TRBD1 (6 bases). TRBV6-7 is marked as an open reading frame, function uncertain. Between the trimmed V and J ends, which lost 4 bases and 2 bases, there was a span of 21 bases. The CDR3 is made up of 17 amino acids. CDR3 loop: CASSSQTYRAHPYEQYF. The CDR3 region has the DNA TGTGCCAGCAGTTCTCAAACCTACAGGGCGCACCCCTACGAGCAGTACTTC.

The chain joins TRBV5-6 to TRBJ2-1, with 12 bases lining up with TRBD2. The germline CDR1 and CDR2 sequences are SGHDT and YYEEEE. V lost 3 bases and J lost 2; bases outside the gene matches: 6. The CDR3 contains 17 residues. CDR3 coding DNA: TGTGCCAGCAGCTACGGACTAGCGGGGCGCGCCTACAATGAGCAGTTCTTC. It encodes CASSYGLAGRAYNEQFF. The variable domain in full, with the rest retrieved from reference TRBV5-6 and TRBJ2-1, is DAGVTQSPTHLIKTRGQQVTLRCSPKSGHDTVSWYQQALGQGPQFIFQYYEEEERQRGNFPDRFSGHQFPNYSSELNVNALLLGDSALYLCASSYGLAGRAYNEQFFGPGTRLTVL.

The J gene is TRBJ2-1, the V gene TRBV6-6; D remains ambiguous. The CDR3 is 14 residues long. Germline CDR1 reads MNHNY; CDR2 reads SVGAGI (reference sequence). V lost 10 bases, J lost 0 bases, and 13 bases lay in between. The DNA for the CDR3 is TGTGCCACCGGGTGGTCCAGCTCCTACAATGAGCAGTTCTTC. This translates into CATGWSSSYNEQFF.